Each of the 17 T cell receptor beta chains below was sequenced from the same sample in a study of vaccination effects on CD4 cells after COVID-19. Libraries were prepared by immunoSEQ multiplex PCR; TCRdb keeps only in-frame clonotypes and omits some of them. This table holds about 71,000 clones, 65% to 85% found once. These receptors' targets are unknown. Viral peptide pools were used in the ViraFEST assay to expand antigen-specific CD4+ T cells, and sequencing came afterward. Researchers isolated CD4+ T cells once approximately eleven days of culture had elapsed. The vaccine recipients had no prior SARS-CoV-2 infection, with negative nucleocapsid antibodies. Here the sequenced sample was CD4+ T cells from PBMCs cultured with HCoV-OC43 spike peptides, taken before COVID-19 vaccination. The subset here: HCoV-OC43 spike overlapping peptide pool stimulation. The receptors stem from a human donor who received a COVID-19 vaccine.

The chain couples TRBV6-5 to TRBJ2-7, with D unclear. Trimming cost V 4 bases and J 2 bases, with 12 bases left between them. The CDR3 has 14 amino acids. CDR1 and CDR2 from the germline V gene are MNHEY and SVGAGI. The CDR3, as DNA: TGTGCCAGCAGTTCCCGCTCCGCTACCTACGAGCAGTACGTC. Its translation is CASSSRSATYEQYV.

V usage is TRBV19 and J usage is TRBJ1-5, with 8 bases that match TRBD1. This CDR3 contains 13 residues. V trimming: 7 bases; J trimming: 7 bases; junction bases outside the gene matches: 6. The germline V gene has CDR1 LNHDA and CDR2 SQIVND (reference sequence). In DNA, the CDR3 is TGTGCCAGTACGGACAGGGTGGGACAGCCCCAGCATTTT. Translation: CASTDRVGQPQHF.

In nucleotides, the CDR3 is TGTGCCAGCAGCTACGGGCCACCACCTTTGTCCGGGGAGCTGTTTTTT. The encoded protein is CASSYGPPPLSGELFF. The V and J genes are TRBV7-2 and TRBJ2-2; D unresolved. CDR3 size: 16 residues. V lost 4 bases and J 6 bases, leaving 18 bases between the germline ends. The germline gives CDR1 SGHTA, CDR2 FQGNSA.

The chain is built from TRBV7-8 and TRBJ1-3; D gene unclear. CDR3 size: 15 residues. The germline V gene encodes CDR1 SGHVS and CDR2 FQNEAQ. V was clipped by 1 base and J by 0 bases, with 7 bases between them. CDR3 loop: CASSLERISGNTIYF. CDR3 DNA sequence: TGTGCCAGCAGCTTAGAACGGATCTCTGGAAACACCATATATTTT.

This clone was seen a few times. The chain is built from TRBV5-5 and TRBJ1-2, with a tentative D call TRBD1 (5 bases). This CDR3 contains 12 residues. Trimming cost V 5 bases and J 5 bases, with 10 bases left between them. Germline V gene lookup returns CDR1 SGHKS and CDR2 YYEKEE (reference sequence). CDR3 residues: CASSWDGYGYTF. The CDR3 coding sequence is TGTGCCAGCAGTTGGGACGGATATGGCTACACCTTC.

This clone occurred once. This rearrangement joins TRBV4-1 to TRBJ1-2, with 7 bases that match TRBD1. This CDR3 is 14 amino acids long. The germline V gene encodes CDR1 MGHRA and CDR2 YSYEKL. Trimming took 4 bases from V and 4 from J; bases not matched to a gene: 6. DNA of the CDR3: TGCGCCAGCAGCCGCACAGGGGAGCCCTATGGCTACACCTTC. Residues: CASSRTGEPYGYTF.

This chain links TRBV4-1 with TRBJ2-5; 13 nucleotides align to TRBD2. This CDR3 spans 16 amino acids. The trim removed 2 bases at V and 2 bases at J, leaving 2 bases unmatched. The germline gives CDR1 MGHRA, CDR2 YSYEKL. The CDR3 spells CASSQTSGGAQETQYF. The CDR3 region has the DNA TGCGCCAGCAGCCAAACTAGCGGGGGGGCGCAAGAGACCCAGTACTTC.

This rearrangement joins TRBV30 to TRBJ2-5, with TRBD2 identical over 7 bases. Germline CDR1 reads GTSNPN; CDR2 reads SVGIG (reference sequence). Unmatched junction bases numbered 10, after V lost 2 bases and J lost 1 base. This CDR3 contains 16 residues. CDR3 bases: TGTGCCTGGAGTTATGGGACTAACCGCTTCCAAGAGACCCAGTACTTC. It translates to CAWSYGTNRFQETQYF.

This clone has only one observation. V is TRBV27 and J is TRBJ1-5, with a possible D match to TRBD1 (6 bases). The germline V and J ends were trimmed by 4 bases and 0 bases, with 13 bases remaining between them. CDR1 and CDR2 from the germline V gene are MNHEY and SMNVEV (reference sequence). CDR3 length equals 16 residues. The CDR3 coding sequence is TGTGCCAGCAGTTCAACAACAGGGTATAGCAATCAGCCCCAGCATTTT. Translation gives CASSSTTGYSNQPQHF.

CDR3 protein: CASSLVLGQGGTDTQYF. The CDR3 nucleotides read TGCGCCAGCAGCTTGGTTCTCGGACAGGGTGGCACAGATACGCAGTATTTT. V gene TRBV5-1 combines with J gene TRBJ2-3; 8 nucleotides line up with TRBD1. CDR3 length equals 17 residues. The germline gives CDR1 SGHRS, CDR2 YFSETQ. Losses at the gene ends were 0 bases for V and 1 base for J; bases not matched to a gene: 7.

In its sample, this clone was seen once. This sequence joins TRBV7-2 and TRBJ2-4, with 7 bases aligning to TRBD2. Germline CDR1 is SGHTA and CDR2 is FQGNSA. V was pared by 5 bases and J by 3 bases, with 4 bases of the junction left unmatched. This CDR3 is built from 14 residues. DNA of the CDR3: TGTGCCAGCAGCAGGGACTACTACAAAAACATTCAGTACTTC. Protein: CASSRDYYKNIQYF.

The CDR3 coding sequence is TGTGCCAGTAGTATGGGCAGGTTTGGAGATACGCAGTATTTT. Its translation is CASSMGRFGDTQYF. This chain links TRBV19 with TRBJ2-3; unclear D gene. The CDR3 has 14 amino acids. V lost 3 bases, J lost 5 bases, and 12 bases lay in between. CDR1 is LNHDA, CDR2 SQIVND, per germline (reference sequence).

The chain couples TRBV21-1 to TRBJ2-2; the D segment call TRBD1 is taken from the table without a DNA check. TRBV21-1 is a known pseudogene. The CDR3 is 17 amino acids. This CDR3 reads CASSKSLTTANTGELFF. DNA for the CDR3: TGTGCCAGCAGCAAATCATTAACGACAGCGAACACCGGGGAGCTGTTTTTT.

The chain links TRBV2 to TRBJ2-5; 8 nucleotides align to TRBD2. With 6 bases clipped from V and 6 bases from J, the junction kept 9 bases outside the gene matches. The CDR3 is made up of 14 amino acids. Germline V gene sequence: CDR1 SNHLY, CDR2 FYNNEI. The CDR3 sequence: CASRGSGASKTQYF. The CDR3 DNA is TGTGCCAGCAGGGGTAGCGGGGCGTCTAAGACCCAGTACTTC.

This chain joins TRBV5-4 and TRBJ2-3, with 7 bases aligning to TRBD1. V lost 4 bases and J lost 0; bases outside the gene matches: 8. This CDR3 comprises 16 residues. Germline V lookup: CDR1 SGHNT, CDR2 YYREEE (reference sequence). The CDR3 DNA sequence: TGTGCCAGCAGCGTAACAGGGGCGACTAGCACAGATACGCAGTATTTT. It is translated as CASSVTGATSTDTQYF.

This clone appeared once. The chain recombines TRBV9 with TRBJ2-6; D is undetermined. The CDR3 is 14 amino acids. V was clipped by 4 bases and J by 1 base, with 6 bases between them. The germline gives CDR1 SGDLS, CDR2 YYNGEE. The CDR3 sequence: CASSRNSGANVLTF. The DNA for the CDR3 is TGTGCCAGCAGCCGAAATTCTGGGGCCAACGTCCTGACTTTC.

The V and J genes are TRBV19 and TRBJ1-4; D is unclear. Trimming stripped 3 bases from V and 3 bases from J, with 8 bases between. This CDR3 is 14 amino acids long. The germline CDR1 and CDR2 sequences are LNHDA and SQIVND (reference sequence). In nucleotides, the CDR3 is TGTGCCAGTAGTATCGGACCGTCTAATGAAAAACTGTTTTTT. It specifies CASSIGPSNEKLFF.